The T cell receptor (beta chain) under discussion was sequenced for a study of T cell responses to AZD1222 COVID-19 vaccine. Sequencing was performed with immunoSEQ multiplex PCR; in TCRdb, only in-frame clones are kept and a portion is missing. The sample lists about 150,000 clones; 88% were seen once. Study findings and constraints: Variant regions that are unmutated are reportedly the target of nearly half of spike-specific TCRs. Spike-spanning, vaccine-associated CD4 TCRs were dominant at 160-218 and 743-854.

The germline V gene encodes CDR1 SGHTA and CDR2 FQGNSA. Trimming cost V 0 bases and J 0 bases, with 10 bases left between them. This CDR3 contains 16 residues. As regards this clone: Antigen unknown.

The sample in question was peripheral blood, obtained on day 0 of AZD1222 vaccination. The TCR was taken from an adult in good health. The genes are TRBV7-2 and TRBJ2-3; the D gene is possibly TRBD2 (6 bases). The CDR3 sequence is CASSLAGLPSTDTQYF. The CDR3 DNA reads as TGTGCCAGCAGCTTAGCCGGACTACCTAGCACAGATACGCAGTATTTT.